A single sample gave rise to the 21 T cell receptor beta chains below, sequenced in a study of identical twins. MiXCR was run by TCRdb on the 5' RACE reads, yielding one entry per CDR3 protein. The repertoire holds about 520,000 distinct CDR3 sequences, approximately 22% seen once, with approximately 0.95% in the top ten. The same sample was also used in a study of T cells expressing NK-cell markers.

The sequenced material came from CD4+ T cells sorted from blood. All receptors come from a woman aged 18-29 years in good health.

The rearrangement joins TRBV15 to TRBJ2-5; D is tentatively TRBD1 or TRBD2 (6 bases each). Germline V gives CDR1 LNHNV, CDR2 YYDKDF (reference sequence). The CDR3 spans 14 residues. With 3 bases removed from V and 5 bases from J, the gap between germline ends came to 13 bases. The CDR3: CATSRIGGAETQYF. CDR3 in DNA: TGTGCCACCAGCAGGATCGGGGGCGCGGAGACCCAGTACTTC. Full variable domain (rest looked up from reference TRBV15 and TRBJ2-5): DAMVIQNPRYQVTQFGKPVTLSCSQTLNHNVMYWYQQKSSQAPKLLFHYYDKDFNNEADTPDNFQSRRPNTSFCFLDIRSPGLGDTAMYLCATSRIGGAETQYFGPGTRLLVL.

The chain has TRBV5-1 and TRBJ2-7; a possible D gene is TRBD1 (6 bases). Trimming cost V 4 bases and J 3 bases, with 20 bases left between them. Germline CDR1 SGHRS, CDR2 YFSETQ. This CDR3 region has 16 residues. The CDR3 is CASSSSATGTGYEQYF. As DNA, the CDR3 is TGCGCCAGCAGCAGCTCCGCAACAGGGACCGGCTACGAGCAGTACTTC.

This clonotype was picked up a small number of times. CDR3 sequence: CSVAPQGAYNEQFF. As DNA, the CDR3 is TGCAGCGTTGCTCCCCAGGGAGCCTACAATGAGCAGTTCTTC. The chain links TRBV29-1 to TRBJ2-1; either TRBD1 or TRBD2 may supply D (5 bases each). The germline V gene has CDR1 SQVTM and CDR2 ANQGSEA. Trimming shortened V by 4 bases and J by 2 bases, and 12 bases separated the two germline ends. The CDR3 sequence is 14 residues long.

This clonotype was recorded a few times. The chain employs TRBV20-1 and TRBJ2-1; TRBD2 matches 8 bases. J was trimmed by 2 bases and V by 5 bases; bases with no gene match: 5. Germline CDR1 and CDR2: DFQATT and SNEGSKA (reference sequence). The CDR3 loop spans 14 amino acids. For the CDR3, the DNA is TGCAGTGCTTGGGACGGGAGGGCCTACAATGAGCAGTTCTTC. Translating it yields CSAWDGRAYNEQFF.

This chain links TRBV30 with TRBJ2-3; D is ambiguous. This CDR3 is built from 13 residues. Trimming removed 0 bases from V and 3 bases from J, with 7 bases in between. Germline assignment: CDR1 GTSNPN and CDR2 SVGIG (reference sequence). The CDR3 DNA follows: TGTGCCTGGAGTGTAGGCCAAACAGATACGCAGTATTTT. It yields the protein CAWSVGQTDTQYF. Full variable domain (outside the CDR3, taken from reference TRBV30 and TRBJ2-3): SQTIHQWPATLVQPVGSPLSLECTVEGTSNPNLYWYRQAAGRGLQLLFYSVGIGQISSEVPQNLSASRPQDRQFILSSKKLLLSDSGFYLCAWSVGQTDTQYFGPGTRLTVL.

V gene TRBV7-6 combines with J gene TRBJ1-2; D remains ambiguous. The CDR3 loop spans 14 amino acids. V was trimmed by 1 base and J by 6 bases, leaving 12 bases between them. The germline V gene has CDR1 SGHVS and CDR2 FNYEAQ. Here the CDR3 DNA reads TGTGCCAGCAGCTTAGATGGGAGGTGGGATGGCTACACCTTC. It translates to CASSLDGRWDGYTF. The full variable domain, its missing parts supplied by reference TRBV7-6 and TRBJ1-2, is GAGVSQSPRYKVTKRGQDVALRCDPISGHVSLYWYRQALGQGPEFLTYFNYEAQQDKSGLPNDRFSAERPEGSISTLTIQRTEQRDSAMYRCASSLDGRWDGYTFGSGTRLTVV.

The sample holds a few counts of this clonotype. V and J are TRBV2 and TRBJ1-2, with TRBD1 as a possible D gene (5 bases). Trimming stripped 8 bases from V and 8 bases from J, with 18 bases between. The germline V gene encodes CDR1 SNHLY and CDR2 FYNNEI. CDR3 length: 13 amino acids. The CDR3 sequence: CASARERTGGYTF. The CDR3 DNA reads TGTGCCAGCGCCAGGGAGAGGACGGGGGGCTACACCTTC.

This clonotype was seen only once. This chain connects TRBV25-1 to TRBJ2-3; 13 bases agree with TRBD2. Germline values: CDR1 MGHDK, CDR2 SYGVNS. CDR3 length: 15 amino acids. Trimming removed 4 bases from V and 5 bases from J; junction bases left unmatched: 3. CDR3 residues: CASSGLAGGGDTQYF. CDR3 DNA sequence: TGTGCCAGCAGTGGACTAGCGGGGGGAGGAGATACGCAGTATTTT.

This chain joins TRBV20-1 and TRBJ1-2; the D is unclear. The CDR3 consists of 10 residues. In germline, CDR1 is DFQATT, CDR2 SNEGSKA (reference sequence). V lost 3 bases and J lost 8, with 7 bases in between. CDR3 sequence (DNA): TGCAGTGCTAGTTACATCGGCTACACCTTC. This gives the protein CSASYIGYTF.

The rearrangement joins TRBV19 to TRBJ2-3, with D possibly matching TRBD2 (5 bases). The germline CDR1 and CDR2 sequences are LNHDA and SQIVND (reference sequence). CDR3 length equals 13 residues. V was cut by 3 bases and J by 6 bases, with 10 bases left in between. In DNA, the CDR3 is TGTGCCAGTAGTATCGATTCGGGGGATACGCAGTATTTT. Amino acids: CASSIDSGDTQYF.

The chain employs TRBV3-1 and TRBJ2-5; 7 bases line up with TRBD2. The germline V gene encodes CDR1 LGHDT and CDR2 YNNKEL (reference sequence). With V trimmed by 1 base and J by 2 bases, 4 bases remained unmatched. This CDR3 region has 15 residues. CDR3 DNA: TGTGCCAGCAGCCAAGCCCCAGCGGGACAAGAGACCCAGTACTTC. It is translated as CASSQAPAGQETQYF.

This clonotype was seen a few times. This chain joins TRBV20-1 and TRBJ1-1; D possibly corresponds to TRBD1 (5 bases). There are 13 residues in the CDR3. CDR1 and CDR2 (germline): DFQATT, SNEGSKA (reference sequence). V was shortened by 5 bases and J by 1 base, with 11 bases between the two germline ends. CDR3 sequence: CSAHPDKNTEAFF. Here the CDR3 DNA reads TGCAGTGCTCACCCGGACAAGAACACTGAAGCTTTCTTT.

The rearrangement links TRBV20-1 to TRBJ2-1, with unresolved D. The germline gives CDR1 DFQATT, CDR2 SNEGSKA (reference sequence). The ends were cut back, 0 bases at V and 6 bases at J, with 12 bases in the middle. The CDR3 has 14 residues. The DNA of the CDR3 is TGCAGTGCTAGAGACAGGAAGCGAATCAATGAGCAGTTCTTC. Translating gives CSARDRKRINEQFF.

V is TRBV27 and J is TRBJ1-1; possible D gene TRBD1, 6 bases. V lost 6 bases, J lost 5 bases, and 22 bases lay in between. The germline V gene encodes CDR1 MNHEY and CDR2 SMNVEV (reference sequence). This CDR3 comprises 16 residues. The CDR3 sequence: CASSRTALWLETEAFF. CDR3 DNA: TGTGCCAGCAGCCGGACAGCCCTTTGGTTGGAAACTGAAGCTTTCTTT.

The chain uses TRBV6-5 and TRBJ2-7; D call uncertain. V shed 10 bases and J shed 2 bases, with 9 bases lying between them. This CDR3 has 11 residues. Germline loops: CDR1 MNHEY, CDR2 SVGAGI. The CDR3: CATQDTYEQYF. The DNA of the CDR3 is TGTGCCACACAAGACACCTACGAGCAGTACTTC.

The sample holds a few counts of this clonotype. The chain uses TRBV20-1 and TRBJ1-5; perhaps TRBD1 as D (5 bases). Germline lookup yields CDR1 DFQATT and CDR2 SNEGSKA (reference sequence). The V end was cut by 3 bases, the J end by 0 bases, with 9 bases between. CDR3 size: 14 residues. CDR3 nucleotides: TGCAGTGCTAGTCAGGGTTATAGCAATCAGCCCCAGCATTTT. Translation: CSASQGYSNQPQHF.

This clonotype was observed a handful of times. The chain has TRBV4-3 and TRBJ2-3; D is unclear. This CDR3 has 14 amino acids. From germline, CDR1 is LGHNA and CDR2 YSLEER. V shed 0 bases and J shed 4 bases, with 8 bases lying between them. The CDR3, as DNA: TGCGCCAGCAGCCAAGAAGTGGCGGCAGATACGCAGTATTTT. Protein: CASSQEVAADTQYF.

This chain joins TRBV12-3 or TRBV12-4 and TRBJ2-1, with D possibly matching TRBD2 (6 bases). This CDR3 is built from 15 residues. V dropped 6 bases and J dropped 1 base, with 13 bases sitting between them. CDR3 protein: CASRNRRGSYNEQFF. CDR3 nucleotides: TGTGCCAGCAGGAATCGGCGGGGATCCTACAATGAGCAGTTCTTC.

The V gene is TRBV5-6, the J gene TRBJ2-1; D remains unclear. The CDR3 contains 15 residues. From germline, CDR1 is SGHDT and CDR2 YYEEEE. Trimming removed 4 bases from V and 1 base from J, with 12 bases in between. The CDR3 here is CASSQGPRSYNEQFF. The CDR3 bases are TGTGCCAGCAGCCAAGGGCCTCGATCCTACAATGAGCAGTTCTTC.

This clonotype was seen repeatedly, ten times or more. The rearrangement links TRBV12-3 or TRBV12-4 to TRBJ2-7; D is undetermined. This CDR3 is built from 12 residues. V lost 7 bases and J 6 bases, leaving 13 bases between the germline ends. CDR3 DNA sequence: TGTGCCAGCATCCTTAGTGTGGGCGAGCAGTACTTC. Amino acids: CASILSVGEQYF.

The chain combines TRBV6-2 or TRBV6-3 with TRBJ1-5, with D perhaps TRBD1 (6 bases). The V end was cut by 8 bases, the J end by 0 bases, with 14 bases between. This CDR3 contains 15 residues. From germline, CDR1 is MNHEY and CDR2 SVGEGT. In DNA form, the CDR3 reads TGTGCCAGCGGGATCCGACAGGATAGCAATCAGCCCCAGCATTTT. Translated: CASGIRQDSNQPQHF.